Detailed here is one TCR beta chain. No antigen is known for it. The V gene end was trimmed by 6 bases and the J gene end by 6 bases; junction bases not matched to a gene: 9. Germline V CDR1 and CDR2: SQVTM, ANQGSEA. The CDR3 is made up of 13 amino acids. The entry originates in a study of vaccination effects on CD4 cells after COVID-19. Study-wide results and limits: Marked contraction was observed in infection-induced and vaccine-induced clones late after vaccination.

ViraFEST assay sequencing came after antigen-specific CD4+ T cells were expanded with viral peptide pools. CD4+ T cells were isolated after less than 13 days of culture. Either the BNT162b2 or mRNA-1273 vaccine was given to participants in two doses. A half-volume exchange with IL-2 medium occurred on days 3 and 7. The repertoire was sequenced with immunoSEQ multiplex PCR; TCRdb's copy has only in-frame clones and lacks some. This repertoire shows about 24,000 clones, 72% found once; its top ten account for roughly 10%. This TCR came from a human donor who received a COVID-19 vaccine. The sample was CD4+ T cells from PBMCs cultured with HCoV-NL63 spike peptides, taken after COVID-19 vaccination. This chain connects TRBV29-1 to TRBJ2-7; 9 bases line up with TRBD1. The DNA of the CDR3 is TGCAGCGTCAAAGGACAGGGGATGCGCGAGCAGTACTTC. Protein: CSVKGQGMREQYF.